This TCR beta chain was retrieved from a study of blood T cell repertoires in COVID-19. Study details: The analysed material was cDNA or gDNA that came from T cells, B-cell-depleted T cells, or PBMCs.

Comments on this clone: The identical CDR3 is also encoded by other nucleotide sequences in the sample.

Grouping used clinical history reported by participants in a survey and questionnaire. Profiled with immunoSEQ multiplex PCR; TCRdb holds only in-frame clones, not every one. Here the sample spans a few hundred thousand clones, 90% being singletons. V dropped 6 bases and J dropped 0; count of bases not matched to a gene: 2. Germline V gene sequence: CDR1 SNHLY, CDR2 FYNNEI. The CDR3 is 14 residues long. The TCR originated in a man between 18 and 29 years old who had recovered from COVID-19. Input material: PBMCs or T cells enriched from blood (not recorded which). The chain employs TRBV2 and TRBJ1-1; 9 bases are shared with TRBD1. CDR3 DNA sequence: TGTGCCAGCAGCGGGACAGGGCTGAACACTGAAGCTTTCTTT. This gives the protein CASSGTGLNTEAFF.